This is a list of T cell receptor beta chains from one sample in a study of regulatory T cells in long-lasting Graves disease. A single record per CDR3 protein comes from TCRdb applying MiXCR to the multiplex PCR reads. The table shows fewer than 650,000 distinct CDR3 sequences, with around 17% occurring only once. This same sample was also taken into another study, of T cells in Graves' hyperthyroidism and ophthalmopathy.

The sample consisted of peripheral blood mononuclear cells (PBMCs), taken at new diagnosis, from a patient treated with antithyroid drugs. Every receptor here comes from a woman aged 25-40 years with Graves disease. Each CDR3 is given with its conserved first and last residue. The D gene is left open where the match is weak. Not all rows give a size; the values are once, few, many and, for expanded clones, a class.

v_gene	j_gene	d_gene	abundance	CDR3aa	CDR3nt
TRBV29-1	TRBJ2-5	-	-	CSVVVVETQYF	TGCAGCGTTGTGGTGGTAGAGACCCAGTACTTC
TRBV6-2/TRBV6-3	TRBJ2-4	TRBD2	-	CASSYSGGIAKNIQYF	TGTGCCAGCAGTTACTCGGGAGGGATAGCCAAAAACATTCAGTACTTC
TRBV4-2	TRBJ2-3	-	few	CASSHEGQFTDTQYF	TGTGCCAGCAGCCACGAAGGACAGTTCACAGATACGCAGTATTTT
TRBV7-9	TRBJ2-1	-	few	CASSLLGRGDNEQFF	TGTGCCAGCAGTTTGCTTGGCAGGGGTGACAATGAGCAGTTCTTC
TRBV7-2	TRBJ1-6	TRBD1	-	CASSSPWTTGNSPLHF	TGTGCCAGCAGCTCACCTTGGACGACAGGGAATTCACCCCTCCACTTT
TRBV11-3	TRBJ2-1	-	many	CASSSGVDNEQFF	TGTGCCAGCAGCTCAGGGGTGGACAATGAGCAGTTCTTC
TRBV18	TRBJ1-4	-	many	CASSSNQERGLFF	TGTGCCAGCTCATCCAATCAGGAACGAGGACTGTTTTTT
TRBV4-1	TRBJ2-3	-	-	CASSLDGPLHYTQYF	TGCGCCAGCAGCCTGGACGGGCCACTACATTATACGCAGTATTTT
TRBV7-9	TRBJ2-7	-	-	CASSSGTQLREQYF	TGTGCCAGCAGCTCCGGGACACAACTCCGCGAGCAGTACTTC
TRBV12-3/TRBV12-4	TRBJ1-5	-	many	CASSSTAGVPQHF	TGTGCCAGCAGTTCGACCGCAGGGGTGCCCCAGCATTTT
TRBV20-1	TRBJ2-5	-	few	CSARDLGGLSQETQYF	TGCAGTGCTAGAGATTTGGGGGGTCTGTCCCAAGAGACCCAGTACTTC
TRBV7-3	TRBJ2-3	-	many	CASSLRPRTSTDTQYF	TGTGCCAGCAGCTTAAGGCCCCGGACTAGCACAGATACGCAGTATTTT
TRBV12-3/TRBV12-4	TRBJ2-1	-	few	CASSLLRGGKSYNEQFF	TGTGCCAGCAGTTTGTTGAGAGGCGGGAAATCCTACAATGAGCAGTTCTTC
TRBV6-5	TRBJ2-5	-	many	CASSYPPEGGHQETQYF	TGTGCCAGCAGTTACCCCCCGGAGGGAGGACACCAAGAGACCCAGTACTTC
TRBV29-1	TRBJ2-7	TRBD1	few	CSVDLAGGSYEQYF	TGCAGCGTTGATCTGGCAGGGGGCTCCTACGAGCAGTACTTC
TRBV6-1	TRBJ1-5	-	many	CASRWTDNQPQHF	TGTGCCAGCAGGTGGACAGACAATCAGCCCCAGCATTTT
TRBV29-1	TRBJ1-4	-	-	CSVAQGTSNEKLFF	TGCAGCGTTGCCCAGGGAACGTCTAATGAAAAACTGTTTTTT
TRBV5-5	TRBJ1-2	-	few	CASSNPTQSYGYTF	TGTGCCAGCAGCAACCCCACCCAATCCTATGGCTACACCTTC
TRBV28	TRBJ2-1	-	-	CASRSRGRGQLF	TGTGCCAGCAGATCTCGGGGGCGCGGGCAGCTCTTC
TRBV5-1	TRBJ2-6	-	-	CASSLEYSGANVLTF	TGCGCCAGCAGCTTGGAGTACTCTGGGGCCAACGTCCTGACTTTC
TRBV5-1	TRBJ1-2	TRBD1	few	CASSLGTAESYGYTF	TGCGCCAGCAGTCTCGGGACAGCCGAATCCTATGGCTACACCTTC
TRBV13	TRBJ2-1	TRBD1	few	CASGWDSREQFF	TGTGCCAGCGGATGGGACAGCCGTGAGCAGTTCTTC
TRBV7-2	TRBJ2-5	-	many	CASSPGRLGVLGQYF	TGTGCCAGCAGCCCGGGAAGACTCGGGGTATTGGGCCAGTACTTC
TRBV7-3	TRBJ2-1	-	-	CASSLTQASYNEQFF	TGTGCCAGCAGCTTAACGCAGGCTAGCTACAATGAGCAGTTCTTC
TRBV10-3	TRBJ1-5	-	few	CAIRETAAEGQPQHF	TGTGCCATCAGGGAGACGGCCGCCGAGGGTCAGCCCCAGCATTTT
TRBV5-1	TRBJ2-7	TRBD2	many	CASSLTTSGSSEQYF	TGCGCCAGCAGCTTGACCACTAGCGGGAGTTCCGAGCAGTACTTC
TRBV5-1	TRBJ1-1	-	many	CASSLVGDGEAFF	TGCGCCAGCAGCTTGGTCGGGGATGGTGAAGCTTTCTTT
TRBV3-1	TRBJ2-1	TRBD2	-	CASSLRTSGTSDEQFF	TGTGCCAGCAGCCTAAGGACTAGCGGGACGTCAGATGAGCAGTTCTTC
TRBV20-1	TRBJ2-7	TRBD1	few	CSASFSPGQGISSYEQYF	TGCAGTGCAAGCTTTTCCCCGGGACAGGGTATCTCCTCCTACGAGCAGTACTTC
TRBV10-3	TRBJ2-7	-	-	CAINEKVSGPYEQYF	TGTGCCATCAACGAAAAAGTCTCCGGTCCCTACGAGCAGTACTTC
TRBV5-1	TRBJ2-7	-	few	CASSLIRDYEQYF	TGCGCCAGCAGCTTGATCAGGGACTACGAGCAGTACTTC
TRBV11-3	TRBJ2-1	TRBD1	-	CASSLGAGGWDEQFF	TGTGCCAGCAGCTTAGGGGCAGGGGGCTGGGATGAGCAGTTCTTC
TRBV2	TRBJ1-6	-	many	CASSDLSSPLHF	TGTGCCAGCAGTGATTTGAGTTCACCCCTCCACTTT
TRBV30	TRBJ1-2	TRBD1	many	CAFPTGGGYGYTF	TGTGCCTTCCCGACAGGGGGAGGCTATGGCTACACCTTC
TRBV28	TRBJ1-2	TRBD1	-	CASSSPGQPPPGYTF	TGTGCCAGCAGTTCACCGGGACAGCCTCCTCCAGGCTACACCTTC
TRBV15	TRBJ2-3	-	-	CATSRDRGTQYF	TGTGCCACCAGCAGAGATCGCGGTACGCAGTATTTT
TRBV2	TRBJ2-1	-	many	CASRYRNNEQFF	TGTGCCAGCAGGTACAGGAACAATGAGCAGTTCTTC
TRBV7-3	TRBJ1-1	-	many	CASKGTLNTEAFF	TGTGCCAGTAAGGGTACCCTGAACACTGAAGCTTTCTTT
TRBV5-1	TRBJ1-5	-	many	CASSWQGDQPQHF	TGCGCCAGCAGCTGGCAAGGGGATCAGCCCCAGCATTTT
TRBV28	TRBJ2-4	TRBD2	many	CASSWTGTRVYF	TGTGCCAGCAGTTGGACCGGGACTAGAGTATACTTC
TRBV27	TRBJ1-1	TRBD1	many	CASSSWSGGTEAFF	TGTGCCAGCAGTTCCTGGTCAGGGGGTACTGAAGCTTTCTTT